This TCR beta chain was identified in a study of early stage breast cancer tumors. This clone was counted only a few times. This CDR3 has 14 amino acids. From germline, CDR1 is SEHNR and CDR2 FQNEAQ (reference sequence). Unmatched junction bases numbered 6, after V lost 5 bases and J lost 8 bases. Each sample had two DNA replicates, approximately 0.52 ug blood or around 1.4 ug tissue. Here immunoSEQ multiplex PCR was the method, and the copy in TCRdb shows in-frame clones only, minus some. The top ten hold 7% to 9% of the sample, which has about 9,400 clones, approximately 72% seen once. The V call is TRBV7-9, the J call TRBJ1-4, with TRBD1 matching over 9 bases. The source of this sequence is a person aged 45 to 60 with breast cancer. Sequenced: breast tumor tissue. The chain's CDR3 is CASSPGQGSEKLFF. The CDR3, as DNA: TGTGCCAGCAGCCCGGGACAGGGCTCCGAAAAACTGTTTTTT.